Here is one T cell receptor (beta chain) with its context. Its antigen is as yet unknown. The data are from a study of circulating CD8 cells and anti-PD-1 response in melanoma. Live CD3+CD8+TCRalphabeta+ cells were sorted into four subsets by PD-1 and/or TIGIT. Findings and caveats of the study: TIGIT repertoires were least diverse, DNEG repertoires most diverse.

Germline V CDR1 and CDR2: DFQATT, SNEGSKA (reference sequence). V gave up 6 bases and J gave up 0 bases, with 15 bases separating them. The CDR3 spans 14 residues. Using approximately 15 ng of total RNA, TCR libraries were made with the QIAseq Immune Repertoire TCR panel. In TCRdb, the reads were re-called with MiXCR into one record per CDR3 protein. This sample has about 690 distinct CDR3 sequences; 13% occur once, and the top ten carry almost 55%. The sequence was collected from a human donor with melanoma. Sequences were derived from CD8+ T cells from PBMCs, sampled at baseline or after one month of anti-PD-1 therapy (not recorded which). The V gene is TRBV20-1, the J gene TRBJ2-7; D ambiguous. CDR3: CSAPAGGDSYEQYF. The CDR3 DNA reads TGCAGTGCACCCGCCGGCGGTGACTCCTACGAGCAGTACTTC.